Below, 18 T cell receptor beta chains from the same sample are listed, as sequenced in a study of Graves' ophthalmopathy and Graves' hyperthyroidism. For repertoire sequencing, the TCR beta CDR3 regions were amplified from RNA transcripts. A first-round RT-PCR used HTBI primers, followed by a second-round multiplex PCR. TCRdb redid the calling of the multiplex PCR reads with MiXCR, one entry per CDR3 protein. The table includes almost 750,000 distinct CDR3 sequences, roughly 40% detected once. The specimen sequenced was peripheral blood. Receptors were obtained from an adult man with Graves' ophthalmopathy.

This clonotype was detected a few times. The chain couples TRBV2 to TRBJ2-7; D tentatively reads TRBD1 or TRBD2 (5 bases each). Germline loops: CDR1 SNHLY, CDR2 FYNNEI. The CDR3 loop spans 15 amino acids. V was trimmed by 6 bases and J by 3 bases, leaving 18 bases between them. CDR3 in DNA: TGTGCCAGCAGCCACAACCGGGACGGGGACTACGAGCAGTACTTC. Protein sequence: CASSHNRDGDYEQYF.

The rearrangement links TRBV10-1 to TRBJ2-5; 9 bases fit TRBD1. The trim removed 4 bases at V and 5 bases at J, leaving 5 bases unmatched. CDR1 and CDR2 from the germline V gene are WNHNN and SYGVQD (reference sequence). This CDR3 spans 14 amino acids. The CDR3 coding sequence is TGCGCCAGCAGTGCGCGGACAGGGGCTGAGACCCAGTACTTC. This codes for CASSARTGAETQYF.

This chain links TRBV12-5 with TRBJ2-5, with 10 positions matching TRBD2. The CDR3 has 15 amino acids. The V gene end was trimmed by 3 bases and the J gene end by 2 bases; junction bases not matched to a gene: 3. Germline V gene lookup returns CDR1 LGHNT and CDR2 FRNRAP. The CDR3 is CASGLSSGRQETQYF. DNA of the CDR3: TGTGCTAGTGGTTTATCTAGCGGGAGACAAGAGACCCAGTACTTC. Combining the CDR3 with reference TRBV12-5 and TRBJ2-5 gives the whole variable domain DARVTQTPRHKVTEMGQEVTMRCQPILGHNTVFWYRQTMMQGLELLAYFRNRAPLDDSGMPKDRFSAEMPDATLATLKIQPSEPRDSAVYFCASGLSSGRQETQYFGPGTRLLVL.

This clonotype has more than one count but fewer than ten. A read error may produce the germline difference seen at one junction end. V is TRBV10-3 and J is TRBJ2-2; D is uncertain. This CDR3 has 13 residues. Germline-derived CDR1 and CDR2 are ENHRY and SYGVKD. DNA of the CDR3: TGTGCCAGCAGTTACCCGCAAGGAGGGGAGCTGTTTTTT. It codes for CASSYPQGGELFF.

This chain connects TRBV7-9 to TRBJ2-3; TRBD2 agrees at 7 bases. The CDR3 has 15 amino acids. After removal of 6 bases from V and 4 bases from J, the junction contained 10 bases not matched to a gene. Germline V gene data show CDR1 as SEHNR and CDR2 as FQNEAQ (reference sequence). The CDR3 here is CASSPLGGGPDTQYF. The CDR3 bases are TGTGCCAGCAGTCCGCTGGGCGGGGGACCAGATACGCAGTATTTT.

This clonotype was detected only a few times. CDR3 region: CASSLGRTSTDTQYF. In DNA, the CDR3 is TGTGCCAGCAGCTTGGGGCGGACTAGCACAGATACGCAGTATTTT. The V and J genes are TRBV7-7 and TRBJ2-3; D might be TRBD1 or TRBD2, each matching 5 bases. Germline V gene lookup returns CDR1 SSHAT and CDR2 FNYEAQ (reference sequence). The length of the CDR3 is 15 residues. Deletions cut 3 bases from V and 0 bases from J, with 10 bases between.

The CDR3 DNA reads TGTGCCACCTACAGGGGCACTGAAGCTTTCTTT. Its translation is CATYRGTEAFF. The chain carries TRBV3-1 and TRBJ1-1; TRBD1 agrees at 7 bases. CDR3 length equals 11 residues. V lost 10 bases and J lost 4; bases outside the gene matches: 3. The germline CDR1 and CDR2 sequences are LGHDT and YNNKEL (reference sequence).

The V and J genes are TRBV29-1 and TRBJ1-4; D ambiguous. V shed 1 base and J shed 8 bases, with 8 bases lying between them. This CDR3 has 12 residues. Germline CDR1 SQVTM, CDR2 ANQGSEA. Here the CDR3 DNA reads TGCAGCGTTGAAGTCACCCCGGAAAAACTGTTTTTT. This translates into CSVEVTPEKLFF.

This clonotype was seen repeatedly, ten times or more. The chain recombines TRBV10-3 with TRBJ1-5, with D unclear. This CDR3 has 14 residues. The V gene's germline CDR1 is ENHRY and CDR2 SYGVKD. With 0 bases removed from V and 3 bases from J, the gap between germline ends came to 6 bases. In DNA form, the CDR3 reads TGTGCCATCAGTGAGTCGGCCCACAATCAGCCCCAGCATTTT. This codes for CAISESAHNQPQHF.

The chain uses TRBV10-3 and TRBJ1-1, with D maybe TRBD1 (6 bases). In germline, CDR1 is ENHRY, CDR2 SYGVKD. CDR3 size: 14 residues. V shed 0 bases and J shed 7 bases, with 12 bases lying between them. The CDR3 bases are TGTGCCATCAGTGAGTCTGGGACACCTAATGAAGCTTTCTTT. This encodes CAISESGTPNEAFF.

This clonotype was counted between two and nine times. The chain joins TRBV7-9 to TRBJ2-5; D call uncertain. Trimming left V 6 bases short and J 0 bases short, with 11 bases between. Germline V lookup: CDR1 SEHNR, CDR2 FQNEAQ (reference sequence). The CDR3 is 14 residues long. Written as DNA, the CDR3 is TGTGCCAGCAGTTCTAACGGTGACCAAGAGACCCAGTACTTC. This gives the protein CASSSNGDQETQYF.

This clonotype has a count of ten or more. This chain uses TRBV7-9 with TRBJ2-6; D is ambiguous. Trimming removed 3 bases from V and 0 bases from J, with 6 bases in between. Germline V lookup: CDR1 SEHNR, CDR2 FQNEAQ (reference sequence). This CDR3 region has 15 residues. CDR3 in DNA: TGTGCCAGCAGCTTGACGGGCTCTGGGGCCAACGTCCTGACTTTC. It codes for CASSLTGSGANVLTF.

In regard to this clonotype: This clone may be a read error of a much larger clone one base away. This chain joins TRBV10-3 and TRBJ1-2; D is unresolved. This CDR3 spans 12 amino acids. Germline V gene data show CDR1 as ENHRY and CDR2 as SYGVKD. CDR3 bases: TGTGTCATCAGTGAGTCCCTCGGTGGCTACACCTTC. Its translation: CVISESLGGYTF.

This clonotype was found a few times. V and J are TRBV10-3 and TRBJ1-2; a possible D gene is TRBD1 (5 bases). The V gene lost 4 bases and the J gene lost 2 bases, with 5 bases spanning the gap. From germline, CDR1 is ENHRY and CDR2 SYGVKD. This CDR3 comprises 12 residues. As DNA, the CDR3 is TGTGCCATCAGTGCAGGGAACTATGGCTACACCTTC. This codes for CAISAGNYGYTF.

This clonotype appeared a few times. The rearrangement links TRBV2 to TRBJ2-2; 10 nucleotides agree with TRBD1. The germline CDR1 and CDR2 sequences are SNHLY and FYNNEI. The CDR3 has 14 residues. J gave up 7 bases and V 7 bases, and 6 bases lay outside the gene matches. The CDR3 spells CASTRDRGGGELFF. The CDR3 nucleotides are TGTGCCAGCACGCGGGACAGGGGCGGCGGGGAGCTGTTTTTT. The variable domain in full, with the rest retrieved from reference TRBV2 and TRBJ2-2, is EPEVTQTPSHQVTQMGQEVILRCVPISNHLYFYWYRQILGQKVEFLVSFYNNEISEKSEIFDDQFSVERPDGSNFTLKIRSTKLEDSAMYFCASTRDRGGGELFFGEGSRLTVL.

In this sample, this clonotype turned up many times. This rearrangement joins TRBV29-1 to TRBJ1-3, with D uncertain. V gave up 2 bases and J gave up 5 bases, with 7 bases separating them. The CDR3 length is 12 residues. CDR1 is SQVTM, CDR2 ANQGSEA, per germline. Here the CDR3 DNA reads TGCAGCGTTGAACCCGGCAGAAACACCATATATTTT. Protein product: CSVEPGRNTIYF.

CDR3 coding DNA: TGTGCCATCAGTGCTCTCGGGCAGGGTGAATATGGCTACACCTTC. It encodes CAISALGQGEYGYTF. The chain employs TRBV10-3 and TRBJ1-2; D is perhaps TRBD1 (5 bases). V shed 4 bases and J shed 5 bases, with 17 bases lying between them. Germline V gene data show CDR1 as ENHRY and CDR2 as SYGVKD. CDR3 length: 15 amino acids.

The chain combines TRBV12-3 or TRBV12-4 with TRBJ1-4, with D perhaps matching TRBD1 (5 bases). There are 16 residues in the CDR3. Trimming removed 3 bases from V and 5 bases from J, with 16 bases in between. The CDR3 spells CASSLFGREGNEKLFF. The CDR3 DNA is TGTGCCAGCAGTTTGTTTGGCAGGGAGGGCAATGAAAAACTGTTTTTT.